This T cell receptor beta chain was recorded in a study of CD8+CD57+ T cells in acquired aplastic anemia. Study conclusions and caveats: Patients shared some 29 CD8+ CDR3 sequences with controls.

Patients picked for sequencing had shown CD8+CD57+ cell expansion detected by flow cytometry. Regarding this clonotype: Its cognate antigen is unknown.

Researchers used genomic DNA as the template to profile TCR beta VDJ and CDR3. From the reads, TCRdb called clonotypes with MiXCR, one entry per CDR3 protein. The repertoire includes roughly 160,000 distinct CDR3 sequences, 71% of them detected once, and roughly half sits in the top ten. Germline values: CDR1 SQVTM, CDR2 ANQGSEA. Trimming cost V 6 bases and J 0 bases; bases outside gene matches: 7. The CDR3 runs 15 residues. Sequencing input: sorted CD4+, CD8+, or CD8+CD57+ T cells (not recorded which) from PBMCs. This chain joins TRBV29-1 and TRBJ2-2, with TRBD1 matching over 7 bases. The source of this sequence is a human donor with aplastic anemia. DNA for the CDR3: TGCAGCGTGACTGGACAGGCATCGAACACCGGGGAGCTGTTTTTT. Its protein is CSVTGQASNTGELFF.